This T cell receptor (beta chain) was sequenced during a study of OX40 agonist ivuxolimab in advanced cancers. Study in general: Participants, 75% to 85% male, averaged around 64 years of age, ranging from about 23 to 80. Findings of the study overall: CD4+ and CD8+ blood T cells expanded clonally by week 6 at 0.1 to 3.0 mg/kg.

Between the trimmed V and J ends, which lost 9 bases and 0 bases, there was a span of 8 bases. CDR3 length equals 12 residues. Germline V gene lookup returns CDR1 LNHNV and CDR2 YYDKDF (reference sequence). TCRdb keeps only in-frame clones here, not all; method: immunoSEQ multiplex PCR. The table lists about 80,000 clones, roughly 85% of them singletons. Remarks on this clone: Its target is not known.

The chain couples TRBV15 to TRBJ1-1; D is ambiguous. The sequence was obtained from an adult with an advanced solid tumor such as melanoma, head and neck, liver or kidney cancer. The sample consisted of CD4+ or CD8+ T cells sorted from blood, taken in a trial of the OX40 agonist ivuxolimab. The CDR3 reads CATKTMNTEAFF. DNA of the CDR3: TGTGCCACGAAAACCATGAACACTGAAGCTTTCTTT.